The 14 T cell receptor beta chains below all came from one sample that was sequenced in a study of T cell repertoires in cytomegalovirus infection (dated by TCRdb to between 2018 and 2020). Sequencing was carried out with an Illumina HiSeq 1500. The public reads were run again by TCRdb, first through fastp at Q25 and then through MiXCR, and only productive beta chains were kept. Entries are consolidated by CDR3 protein sequence, retaining the most common genes and DNA. In this sample the table shows about 830,000 distinct CDR3 sequences, roughly 33% of which occur a single time. 9.5% to 15% of the sample is held by the ten biggest clonotypes. Antigen specificity for these receptors is unknown. The sample's treatment or condition label, decoded: in vitro stimulation with specific CMV peptide epitopes to enrich CMV-specific T cells. The sample was cultured CD8+ T cells from PBMCs, taken from culture after CMV antigen stimulation. All receptors come from a human donor in good health (CMV status not recorded). Some clones in this sample may be carry-over from other donors' samples.

This clonotype occurred a few times. The rearrangement links TRBV11-2 to TRBJ2-5; the match to TRBD2 covers 9 bases. Trimming removed 1 base from V and 2 bases from J; junction bases left unmatched: 8. Per the germline V gene, CDR1 is SGHAT and CDR2 is FQNNGV. The CDR3 length is 17 residues. The chain's CDR3 is CASSLGGRGGLQETQYF. CDR3 coding DNA: TGTGCCAGCAGCTTAGGAGGGCGGGGGGGCCTTCAAGAGACCCAGTACTTC.

This chain links TRBV3-1 with TRBJ2-7; D possibly corresponds to TRBD1 (5 bases). Trimming took off 1 base at V and 1 base at J, with 5 bases between the two ends. The length of the CDR3 is 13 residues. Germline CDR1 and CDR2: LGHDT and YNNKEL (reference sequence). The CDR3 loop is CASSQAGSYEQYV. In DNA, the CDR3 is TGTGCCAGCAGCCAAGCAGGGTCCTACGAGCAGTACGTC.

There are many counts of this clonotype. The chain joins TRBV28 to TRBJ2-3, with 8 bases identical to TRBD2. Germline values: CDR1 MDHEN, CDR2 SYDVKM. After removal of 7 bases from V and 4 bases from J, the junction contained 7 bases not matched to a gene. This CDR3 region has 14 residues. DNA for the CDR3: TGTGCCAGCACCATAGCGGGGCATCCAGATACGCAGTATTTT. It encodes CASTIAGHPDTQYF.

Details on this clonotype: This may come from a read error, since a much larger clone is one base off. The chain is built from TRBV7-3 and TRBJ2-3; D remains unclear. The J call is doubtful: the DNA matches TRBJ1-5 better. The CDR3 contains 13 residues. Germline lookup yields CDR1 SGHTA and CDR2 FQGTGA. This CDR3 is CASSLTAADTQHF. Here the CDR3 DNA reads TGTGCCAGCAGCTTAACGGCAGCAGATACGCAGCATTTT.

V is TRBV3-1 and J is TRBJ1-4, with TRBD1 matching 7 bases. Germline trimming cut 1 base from V and 8 bases from J; bases unmatched to any gene: 7. Germline assignment: CDR1 LGHDT and CDR2 YNNKEL (reference sequence). This CDR3 is 15 amino acids long. The CDR3 sequence is CASSQASRGGEKLFF. The CDR3 DNA follows: TGTGCCAGCAGCCAAGCGTCCAGGGGGGGCGAAAAACTGTTTTTT.

As for this clonotype: A much larger clone differs by one base, so this may be a read error. The rearrangement uses TRBV12-3 or TRBV12-4 and TRBJ1-3; TRBD1 is a possible D gene (5 bases). This CDR3 is 14 amino acids long. V was trimmed by 10 bases and J by 4 bases, leaving 17 bases between them. CDR3: CANSPAGSGNTIYF. CDR3 nucleotides: TGTGCCAACAGCCCGGCAGGGTCGGGAAACACCATATATTTT.

Turning to this clonotype: Since a much larger clone is just one base distant, this may be a read error. This chain joins TRBV7-2 and TRBJ1-6; TRBD1 aligns across 10 bases. The trim removed 5 bases at V and 17 bases at J, leaving 18 bases unmatched. The CDR3 runs 16 residues. The germline gives CDR1 SGHTA, CDR2 FQGNSA. The CDR3 DNA is TGTGCCAGCAGCAGAGACAGGGGGCAGCGTGAAGGCTCCATCCACTTT. Its protein is CASSRDRGQREGSIHF.

This clonotype was counted at least ten times. The gene calls are TRBV7-8 and TRBJ2-3, with a possible D match to TRBD2 (6 bases). Trimming removed 5 bases at V and 0 bases at J, with 15 bases between. This CDR3 is 16 amino acids long. CDR1 and CDR2 (germline): SGHVS, FQNEAQ. This CDR3 is CASSELAPSSTDTQYF. Written as DNA, the CDR3 is TGTGCCAGCAGCGAACTAGCTCCTTCTAGCACAGATACGCAGTATTTT.

The genes are TRBV12-3 or TRBV12-4 and TRBJ2-2; D gene unclear. The CDR3 is 16 residues long. V lost 1 base, J lost 5 bases, and 14 bases lay in between. The CDR3, as DNA: TGTGCCAGCAGTTTAGAATTGATTACGGCGACCGGGGAGCTGTTTTTT. Encoded protein: CASSLELITATGELFF.

A note on this clonotype: A read error is possible here, since a much larger clone lies one base away. This chain joins TRBV7-6 and TRBJ1-1; no firm D call. The CDR3 has 15 amino acids. Germline assignment: CDR1 SGHVS and CDR2 FNYEAQ. The CDR3 loop reads CVSSLVGGQNTEAFF. The CDR3 DNA sequence: TGTGTCAGCAGCTTAGTGGGCGGGCAGAACACTGAAGCTTTCTTT.

As for this clonotype: It may be a read error: a sequence one base away is much more abundant. The rearrangement links TRBV7-2 to TRBJ2-1; a weak D match, TRBD2 (5 bases). The V gene's germline CDR1 is SGHTA and CDR2 FQGNSA. The CDR3 covers 16 residues. The CDR3 region is CVSRGRSSLSYNEQFF. Here the CDR3 DNA reads TGTGTCAGCCGCGGGCGGAGCAGCCTCTCCTACAATGAGCAGTTCTTC.

This rearrangement joins TRBV6-2 or TRBV6-3 to TRBJ2-7; D gene uncertain. Germline V CDR1 and CDR2: MNHEY, SVGEGT. The CDR3 is 14 amino acids. The ends were cut back, 7 bases at V and 4 bases at J, with 17 bases in the middle. The CDR3 region has the DNA TGTGCCAGCAAATTTGGGCAGAATTATTACGAGCAGTACGTC. It yields the protein CASKFGQNYYEQYV.

This clonotype has more than one count but fewer than ten. V and J are TRBV27 and TRBJ2-3; 8 bases fit TRBD1. V gave up 5 bases and J gave up 1 base; unmatched junction bases: 8. CDR3 size: 16 residues. Germline lookup yields CDR1 MNHEY and CDR2 SMNVEV (reference sequence). Written as DNA, the CDR3 is TGTGCCAGCAGTGGGCCGACAGGGGTTGGCACAGATACGCAGTATTTT. This encodes CASSGPTGVGTDTQYF.

The gene calls are TRBV6-6 and TRBJ2-1, with 7 positions matching TRBD1. Germline CDR1 reads MNHNY; CDR2 reads SVGAGI (reference sequence). The CDR3 has 17 residues. V dropped 7 bases and J dropped 7; count of bases not matched to a gene: 19. The CDR3 region has the DNA TGTGCCAGCAATGGTCCCATAACCTTCAGGGGGAATAATGAGCAGTTCTTC. It translates to CASNGPITFRGNNEQFF.